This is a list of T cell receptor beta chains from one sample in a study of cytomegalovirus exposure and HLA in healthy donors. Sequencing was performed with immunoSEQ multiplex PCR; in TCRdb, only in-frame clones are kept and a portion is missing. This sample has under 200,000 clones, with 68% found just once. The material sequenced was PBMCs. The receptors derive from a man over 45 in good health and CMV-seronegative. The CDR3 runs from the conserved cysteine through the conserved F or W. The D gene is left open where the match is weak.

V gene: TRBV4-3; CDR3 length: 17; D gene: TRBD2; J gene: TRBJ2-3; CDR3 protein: CASSPGVAGGQTDTQYF
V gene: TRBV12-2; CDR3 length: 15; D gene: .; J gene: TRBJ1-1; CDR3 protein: CASRFLTQGDTEAFF
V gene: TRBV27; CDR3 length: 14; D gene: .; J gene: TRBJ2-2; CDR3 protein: CASGLQGYTGELFF
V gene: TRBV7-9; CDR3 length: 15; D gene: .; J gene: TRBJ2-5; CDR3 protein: CASATGRGPKETQYF
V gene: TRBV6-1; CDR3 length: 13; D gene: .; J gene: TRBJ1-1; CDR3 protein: CASSAPLNTEAFF
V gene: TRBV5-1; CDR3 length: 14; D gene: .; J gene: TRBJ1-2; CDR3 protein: CASSLDRLGYGYTF
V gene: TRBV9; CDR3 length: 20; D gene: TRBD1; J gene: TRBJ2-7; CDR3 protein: CASSPTPRGGVTGGSYEQYF
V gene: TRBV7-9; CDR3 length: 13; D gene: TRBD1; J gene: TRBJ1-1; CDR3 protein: CASSSGQGTEAFF
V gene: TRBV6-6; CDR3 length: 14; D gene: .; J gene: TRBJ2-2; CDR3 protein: CASSSSQNTGELFF
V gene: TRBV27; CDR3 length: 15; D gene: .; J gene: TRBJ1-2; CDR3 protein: CASSALGVASDGYTF
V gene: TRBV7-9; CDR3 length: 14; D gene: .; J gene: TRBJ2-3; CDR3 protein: CASALAGSTDTQYF
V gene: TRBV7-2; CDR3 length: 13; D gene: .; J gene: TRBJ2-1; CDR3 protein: CASSLARSNEQFF
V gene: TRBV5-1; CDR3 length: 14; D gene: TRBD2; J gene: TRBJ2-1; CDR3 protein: CASSSGLELNEQFF
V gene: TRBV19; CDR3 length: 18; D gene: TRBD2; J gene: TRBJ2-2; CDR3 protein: CASKNLLAGDPNTGELFF
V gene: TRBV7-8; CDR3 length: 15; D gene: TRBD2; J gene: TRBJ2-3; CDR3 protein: CASSPLAGVADTQYF
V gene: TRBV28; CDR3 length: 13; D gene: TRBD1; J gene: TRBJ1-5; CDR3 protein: CASGTGSNQPQHF
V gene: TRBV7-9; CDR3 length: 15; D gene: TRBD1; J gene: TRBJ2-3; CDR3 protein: CASSPWTGLTDTQYF
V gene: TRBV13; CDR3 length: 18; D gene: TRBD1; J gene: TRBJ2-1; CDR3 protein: CASSPVPFSGTGENEQFF
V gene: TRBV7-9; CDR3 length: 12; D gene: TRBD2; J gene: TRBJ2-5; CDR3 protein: CSSSLAGETQYF
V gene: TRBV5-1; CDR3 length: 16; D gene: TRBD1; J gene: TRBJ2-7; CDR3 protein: CASSLGVGQGAYEQYF
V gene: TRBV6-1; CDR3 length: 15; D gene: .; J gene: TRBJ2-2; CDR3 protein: CASSVQMKNTGELFF
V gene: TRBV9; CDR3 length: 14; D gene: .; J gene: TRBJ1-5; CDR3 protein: CASSVTGGNQPQHF
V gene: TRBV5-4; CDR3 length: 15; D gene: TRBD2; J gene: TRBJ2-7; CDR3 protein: CASSFLGGGAKEQYF
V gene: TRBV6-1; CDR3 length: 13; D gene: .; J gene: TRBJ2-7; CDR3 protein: CASSLSGVNEQYF
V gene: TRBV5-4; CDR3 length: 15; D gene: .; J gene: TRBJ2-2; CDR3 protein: CASSFMSGNTGELFF
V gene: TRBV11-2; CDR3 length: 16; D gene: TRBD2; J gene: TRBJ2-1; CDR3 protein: CASSKLLAGGRNEQFF
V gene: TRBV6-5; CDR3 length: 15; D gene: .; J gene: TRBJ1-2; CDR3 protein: CASTALGVAGDGYTF
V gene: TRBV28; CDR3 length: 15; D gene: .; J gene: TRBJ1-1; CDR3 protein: CASKLTLGTNTEAFF
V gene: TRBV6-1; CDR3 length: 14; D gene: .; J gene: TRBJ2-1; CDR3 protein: CAIRAGKLRNEQFF
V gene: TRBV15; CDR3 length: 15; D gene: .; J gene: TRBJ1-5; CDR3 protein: CATSRDSRGDQPQHF
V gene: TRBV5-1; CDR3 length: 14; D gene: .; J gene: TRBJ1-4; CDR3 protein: CASSSGGLGEKLFF
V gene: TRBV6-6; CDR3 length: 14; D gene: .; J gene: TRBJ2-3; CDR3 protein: CASSLWTSTDTQYF
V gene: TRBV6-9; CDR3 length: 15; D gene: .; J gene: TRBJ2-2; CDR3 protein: CASTYAGPRTGGLFF
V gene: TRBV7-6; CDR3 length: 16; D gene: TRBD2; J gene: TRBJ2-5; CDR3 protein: CASSSGLAGGQETQYF
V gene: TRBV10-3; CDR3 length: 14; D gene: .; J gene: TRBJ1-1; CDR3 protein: CAISEKQVMTEAFF
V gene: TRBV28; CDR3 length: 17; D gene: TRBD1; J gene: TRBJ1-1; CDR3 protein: CASSLSPYRDRETEAFF
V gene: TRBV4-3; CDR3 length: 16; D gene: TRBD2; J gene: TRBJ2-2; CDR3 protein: CASSQEAGGGAGELFF
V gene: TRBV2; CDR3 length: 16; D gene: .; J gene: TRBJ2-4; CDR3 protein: CASSEGPHIAKNIQYF
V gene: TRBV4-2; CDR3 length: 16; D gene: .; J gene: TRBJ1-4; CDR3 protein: CASSSSVGATNEKLFF